The clone carrying this T cell receptor beta chain showed up just a few times. This sample is part of a study of blood T cells in healthy people across ages. Using a J-beta primer mix together with a sample-barcoded 5' primer, a second PCR was run for about 6 to 12 cycles. A template-switch adaptor containing 12 random nucleotides labeled each cDNA molecule. TCRdb reprocessed the 5' RACE reads with MiXCR, giving one entry per CDR3 protein. The data show around 990,000 distinct CDR3 sequences, about 23% seen once. These records were also assigned to another study, of T cells of mothers and their children. Per that paper: Every mother supplied over 8 million TCR beta CDR3 reads and every child around 3 million. For unrelated pairs as for related ones, thymic selection shapes TCR recombination output similarly.

What was sequenced was blood. The receptor was isolated from a girl aged 2 to 9 in good health.

In DNA, the CDR3 is TGTGCCAGTAGTCCCGGACTAGCGGGAGTTCTTCTGGAGACCCAGTACTTC. This codes for CASSPGLAGVLLETQYF. The chain carries TRBV6-2 or TRBV6-3 and TRBJ2-1; 13 bases line up with TRBD2. The last part of the DNA fits TRBJ2-5 better; the J call may be wrong. Germline CDR1 reads MNHEY; CDR2 reads SVGEGT. CDR3 size: 17 residues.